Shown below are 27 T cell receptor beta chains from a single sample sequenced in a study of T cell changes during pregnancy in multiple sclerosis. The protocol was immunoSEQ multiplex PCR, while the TCRdb copy is restricted to in-frame clones and leaves out a portion. The sample records around 78,000 clones, around 93% being singletons. Sequencing used peripheral blood, obtained in the second trimester of pregnancy. The source is a female donor with multiple sclerosis, enrolled in a pregnancy study.

This clone was seen only once. The chain links TRBV15 to TRBJ2-5; no firm D call. This CDR3 comprises 13 residues. Between the trimmed V and J ends, which lost 0 bases and 5 bases, there was a span of 7 bases. In germline, CDR1 is LNHNV, CDR2 YYDKDF (reference sequence). The CDR3 protein is CATSRDSLETQYF. The CDR3, as DNA: TGTGCCACCAGCAGAGACTCCCTGGAGACCCAGTACTTC.

The rearrangement joins TRBV7-8 to TRBJ1-6; TRBD1 agrees at 12 bases. CDR1 is SGHVS, CDR2 FQNEAQ, per germline. V lost 3 bases to trimming and J lost 10 bases; unmatched junction nucleotides: 7. The CDR3 length is 16 residues. CDR3 nucleotide sequence: TGTGCCAGCAGCTTGGAGGTCGGGACAGGGGGCTCACCCCTCCACTTT. Amino acid sequence: CASSLEVGTGGSPLHF.

The rearrangement joins TRBV15 to TRBJ1-1, with D maybe TRBD1 (5 bases). V lost 6 bases and J 6 bases, leaving 11 bases between the germline ends. The CDR3 is 12 amino acids. Germline-derived CDR1 and CDR2 are LNHNV and YYDKDF (reference sequence). DNA for the CDR3: TGTGCCACCAGATGGGGGGGGGCTGAAGCTTTCTTT. This gives the protein CATRWGGAEAFF.

This clone appeared a single time. V is TRBV14 and J is TRBJ1-5, with a possible D match to TRBD1 (6 bases). V gave up 0 bases and J gave up 6 bases, with 18 bases separating them. The CDR3 length is 17 residues. Germline V gene sequence: CDR1 SGHDN, CDR2 FVKESK. In nucleotides, the CDR3 is TGTGCCAGCAGCCAAGATGGGATCCAGGGGAGTAGTCAGCCCCAGCATTTT. As protein: CASSQDGIQGSSQPQHF. The whole variable domain, remainder taken from reference TRBV14 and TRBJ1-5, is EAGVTQFPSHSVIEKGQTVTLRCDPISGHDNLYWYRRVMGKEIKFLLHFVKESKQDESGMPNNRFLAERTGGTYSTLKVQPAELEDSGVYFCASSQDGIQGSSQPQHFGDGTRLSIL.

The chain links TRBV7-3 to TRBJ1-1; possible D gene TRBD1, 6 bases. Trimming took 5 bases from V and 1 from J, leaving 20 bases between them. Germline loops: CDR1 SGHTA, CDR2 FQGTGA. The CDR3 extends over 17 amino acids. For the CDR3, the DNA is TGTGCCAGCAGCCCGGTCATCTCCGGGACATGGAACACTGAAGCTTTCTTT. It encodes CASSPVISGTWNTEAFF.

This clone was found once. At one end, the junction sequence differs from germline, possibly due to a read error. The chain employs TRBV6-6 and TRBJ2-3; D is possibly TRBD2 (5 bases). The CDR3 covers 16 residues. Germline V gives CDR1 MNHNY, CDR2 SVGAGI (reference sequence). The CDR3 region is CASSNSQRLVADTQYF. For the CDR3, the DNA is TGTGCCAGCAGTAACTCCCAGCGGTTGGTGGCAGATACGCAGTATTTT.

The J gene is TRBJ1-4, the V gene TRBV7-9, with D possibly being TRBD1 (6 bases). Germline assignment: CDR1 SEHNR and CDR2 FQNEAQ (reference sequence). The CDR3 runs 16 residues. Trimming removed 4 bases from V and 6 bases from J, with 18 bases in between. The CDR3: CASSSLGAGAYEKLFF. For the CDR3, the DNA is TGTGCCAGCAGCTCCCTGGGTGCAGGGGCGTATGAAAAACTGTTTTTT.

As DNA, the CDR3 is TGTGCCAGCAGCTTATCTGGCGGGGGGGCCACTGAGCAGTTCTTC. It codes for CASSLSGGGATEQFF. V and J are TRBV7-3 and TRBJ2-1, with TRBD2 identical over 9 bases. The J segment lost 9 bases and the V segment lost 2 bases, leaving 8 bases of the junction unmatched. The germline V gene has CDR1 SGHTA and CDR2 FQGTGA. The CDR3 spans 15 residues.

This chain uses TRBV5-1 with TRBJ2-1; 8 nucleotides match TRBD2. CDR1 SGHRS and CDR2 YFSETQ come from the germline V gene. V shed 4 bases and J 5 bases; nucleotides not matched to a gene: 14. The CDR3 covers 17 residues. The CDR3 bases are TGCGCCAGCAGCGGGAGGACTAGCTCGTCTGGACACAATGAGCAGTTCTTC. Its translation: CASSGRTSSSGHNEQFF.

The V and J genes are TRBV7-9 and TRBJ1-4; 8 bases are shared with TRBD1. The V gene end was trimmed by 4 bases and the J gene end by 7 bases; junction bases not matched to a gene: 5. Germline values: CDR1 SEHNR, CDR2 FQNEAQ (reference sequence). This CDR3 has 14 residues. DNA of the CDR3: TGTGCCAGCAGCTACGCAGGGGGCGGTGAAAAACTGTTTTTT. This translates into CASSYAGGGEKLFF.

The V call is TRBV5-4, the J call TRBJ1-5; D might be TRBD1 (6 bases). The CDR3 runs 15 residues. With 4 bases removed from V and 3 bases from J, the gap between germline ends came to 14 bases. CDR1 is SGHNT and CDR2 is YYREEE in the germline V gene (reference sequence). This CDR3 reads CASSPLPGANQPQHF. CDR3 nucleotide sequence: TGTGCCAGCAGCCCCCTCCCAGGGGCCAATCAGCCCCAGCATTTT. Full variable domain (remainder filled in from reference TRBV5-4 and TRBJ1-5): ETGVTQSPTHLIKTRGQQVTLRCSSQSGHNTVSWYQQALGQGPQFIFQYYREEENGRGNFPPRFSGLQFPNYSSELNVNALELDDSALYLCASSPLPGANQPQHFGDGTRLSIL.

The rearrangement uses TRBV5-5 and TRBJ2-7; no firm D call. Looked up from germline, CDR1 is SGHKS and CDR2 is YYEKEE (reference sequence). This CDR3 has 15 residues. V was shortened by 4 bases and J by 6 bases, with 20 bases between the two germline ends. The CDR3 reads CASSLSPDLMREQYF. The CDR3 DNA follows: TGTGCCAGCAGCCTGAGCCCCGATTTGATGCGCGAGCAGTACTTC.

This clone came up a few times. The chain recombines TRBV6-4 with TRBJ2-3; 9 bases line up with TRBD1. CDR1 and CDR2 from the germline V gene are MRHNA and SNTAGT. The V gene end was trimmed by 3 bases and the J gene end by 0 bases; junction bases not matched to a gene: 1. This CDR3 is built from 15 residues. The CDR3 DNA follows: TGTGCCAGCAGTGAGGGGACAGGGAGCACAGATACGCAGTATTTT. It specifies CASSEGTGSTDTQYF.

Of note for this clone: One end of the junction does not line up with germline, which may come from a read error. The chain carries TRBV7-7 and TRBJ2-5, with 8 bases matching TRBD1. This CDR3 is 16 amino acids long. The germline V gene has CDR1 SSHAT and CDR2 FNYEAQ (reference sequence). The CDR3 spells CASSLAGGGSQETQYF. In DNA, the CDR3 is TGTGCTAGCAGCTTAGCAGGGGGCGGTAGCCAAGAGACCCAGTACTTC.

The genes are TRBV7-8 and TRBJ2-2; weak D call: TRBD1 (5 bases). Trimming removed 7 bases from V and 0 bases from J, with 18 bases in between. Germline lookup yields CDR1 SGHVS and CDR2 FQNEAQ. The CDR3 is 17 amino acids. The CDR3 loop reads CASTTAPGHPNTGELFF. The CDR3, as DNA: TGTGCCAGCACGACCGCACCCGGACATCCGAACACCGGGGAGCTGTTTTTT.

The CDR3 DNA is TGTGCCGGACGGAAGGCAGGGGAAGGCGAGCAGTACTTC. Residues: CAGRKAGEGEQYF. The rearrangement joins TRBV2 to TRBJ2-7; D may be TRBD1 (6 bases). In germline, CDR1 is SNHLY, CDR2 FYNNEI. V was pared by 11 bases and J by 6 bases, with 20 bases between. This CDR3 is 13 amino acids long. The complete variable domain, with remaining parts taken from reference TRBV2 and TRBJ2-7, reads EPEVTQTPSHQVTQMGQEVILRCVPISNHLYFYWYRQILGQKVEFLVSFYNNEISEKSEIFDDQFSVERPDGSNFTLKIRSTKLEDSAMYFCAGRKAGEGEQYFGPGTRLTVT.

The CDR3 DNA sequence: TGTGCCAGCAGCTTAGGGAGGGGAATTCGGGGGCAAGAGACCCAGTACTTC. Protein: CASSLGRGIRGQETQYF. The chain recombines TRBV7-2 with TRBJ2-5, with D perhaps matching TRBD2 (6 bases). CDR3 length equals 17 residues. Trimming removed 1 base from V and 2 bases from J, with 17 bases in between. Germline CDR1 is SGHTA and CDR2 is FQGNSA.

This clone was detected once. This rearrangement joins TRBV7-2 to TRBJ2-6; TRBD1 aligns across 10 bases. After removal of 5 bases from V and 0 bases from J, the junction contained 10 bases not matched to a gene. The CDR3 contains 19 residues. CDR1 and CDR2 (germline): SGHTA, FQGNSA. CDR3 DNA: TGTGCCAGCAGCGGACAGGGGGTTAGTTTCGCCTCTGGGGCCAACGTCCTGACTTTC. Amino acids: CASSGQGVSFASGANVLTF.

The chain joins TRBV6-6 to TRBJ2-1, with 9 bases identical to TRBD2. CDR1 is MNHNY, CDR2 SVGAGI, per germline (reference sequence). This CDR3 region has 14 residues. J lost 8 bases, V lost 5 bases, and 7 bases had no gene match. The CDR3 spells CASSRLAEIDEQFF. In DNA, the CDR3 is TGTGCCAGCAGTAGACTAGCGGAGATCGATGAGCAGTTCTTC.

CDR3 residues: CATNRDSWGLFF. The CDR3 coding sequence is TGTGCCACCAATCGGGACTCTTGGGGACTGTTTTTT. This rearrangement joins TRBV6-1 to TRBJ1-4, with D tentatively TRBD1 (5 bases). Germline loops: CDR1 MNHNS, CDR2 SASEGT. The CDR3 is 12 amino acids. The V and J ends lost 10 bases and 13 bases respectively, with 19 bases between them.

The V gene is TRBV6-6, the J gene TRBJ2-1, with TRBD2 matching 12 bases. The CDR3 extends over 15 amino acids. V dropped 4 bases and J dropped 7; count of bases not matched to a gene: 5. Looked up from germline, CDR1 is MNHNY and CDR2 is SVGAGI (reference sequence). The CDR3 DNA reads as TGTGCCAGCAGTTCTCTGACTAGCGGGGGAAATGAGCAGTTCTTC. The encoded protein is CASSSLTSGGNEQFF.

The rearrangement uses TRBV11-2 and TRBJ1-2; the D gene is possibly TRBD1 (5 bases). Trimming took off 1 base at V and 5 bases at J, with 17 bases between the two ends. Germline lookup yields CDR1 SGHAT and CDR2 FQNNGV. CDR3 length: 16 residues. CDR3 in amino acids: CASSLVGVRRPYGYTF. The CDR3 bases are TGTGCCAGCAGCTTAGTAGGGGTCAGGAGACCTTATGGCTACACCTTC. The full variable domain, completed using reference TRBV11-2 and TRBJ1-2, is EAGVAQSPRYKIIEKRQSVAFWCNPISGHATLYWYQQILGQGPKLLIQFQNNGVVDDSQLPKDRFSAERLKGVDSTLKIQPAKLEDSAVYLCASSLVGVRRPYGYTFGSGTRLTVV.

The gene calls are TRBV13 and TRBJ2-2; 11 nucleotides agree with TRBD2. The CDR3 runs to 16 residues. V lost 5 bases, J lost 5 bases, and 7 bases stayed unmatched. Germline CDR1 is PRHDT and CDR2 is FYEKMQ (reference sequence). The CDR3 reads CASSLRLAGRTGELFF. The CDR3, as DNA: TGTGCCAGCAGCCTTAGACTAGCGGGGAGGACCGGGGAGCTGTTTTTT.

As regards this clone: Other DNA sequences in this sample translate to the same CDR3. This chain uses TRBV7-3 with TRBJ1-1, with a weak D call TRBD1 (5 bases). Per the germline V gene, CDR1 is SGHTA and CDR2 is FQGTGA. The CDR3 has 13 amino acids. Trimming cost V 5 bases and J 1 base, with 8 bases left between them. CDR3 sequence (DNA): TGTGCCAGCAGCCTTGGACAGAACACTGAAGCTTTCTTT. Its protein product is CASSLGQNTEAFF.

The CDR3 DNA reads as TGTGCCTGGAGGGCGGGAAGGCATACGCAGTATTTT. Translated: CAWRAGRHTQYF. The gene calls are TRBV30 and TRBJ2-3; a possible D gene is TRBD2 (6 bases). The CDR3 is 12 amino acids. The germline CDR1 and CDR2 sequences are GTSNPN and SVGIG (reference sequence). Between the trimmed V and J ends, which lost 3 bases and 7 bases, there was a span of 11 bases.

The chain combines TRBV2 with TRBJ1-4; D is unclear. CDR1 SNHLY and CDR2 FYNNEI come from the germline V gene. V was clipped by 3 bases and J by 2 bases, with 10 bases between them. The CDR3 loop spans 15 amino acids. CDR3 nucleotide sequence: TGTGCCAGCAGTGACGCAGGAGGGACTAATGAAAAACTGTTTTTT. Encoded protein: CASSDAGGTNEKLFF.

The chain combines TRBV7-8 with TRBJ1-2; 10 nucleotides agree with TRBD1. After removal of 5 bases from V and 7 bases from J, the junction contained 10 bases not matched to a gene. The germline V gene has CDR1 SGHVS and CDR2 FQNEAQ. The CDR3 has 15 residues. The CDR3 sequence: CASSRETGGRGGYTF. The CDR3 coding sequence is TGTGCCAGCAGCCGGGAGACAGGGGGCAGAGGTGGCTACACCTTC.